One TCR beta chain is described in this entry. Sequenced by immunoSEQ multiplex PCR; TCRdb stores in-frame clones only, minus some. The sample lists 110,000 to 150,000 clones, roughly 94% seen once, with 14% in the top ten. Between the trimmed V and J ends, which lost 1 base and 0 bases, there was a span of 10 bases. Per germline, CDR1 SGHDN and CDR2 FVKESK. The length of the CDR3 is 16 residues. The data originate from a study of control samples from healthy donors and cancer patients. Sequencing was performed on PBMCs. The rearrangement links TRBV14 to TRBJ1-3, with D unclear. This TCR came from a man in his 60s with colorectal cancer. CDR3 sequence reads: CASSQVPPGSGNTIYF. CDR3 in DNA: TGTGCCAGCAGCCAAGTCCCACCGGGCTCTGGAAACACCATATATTTT.